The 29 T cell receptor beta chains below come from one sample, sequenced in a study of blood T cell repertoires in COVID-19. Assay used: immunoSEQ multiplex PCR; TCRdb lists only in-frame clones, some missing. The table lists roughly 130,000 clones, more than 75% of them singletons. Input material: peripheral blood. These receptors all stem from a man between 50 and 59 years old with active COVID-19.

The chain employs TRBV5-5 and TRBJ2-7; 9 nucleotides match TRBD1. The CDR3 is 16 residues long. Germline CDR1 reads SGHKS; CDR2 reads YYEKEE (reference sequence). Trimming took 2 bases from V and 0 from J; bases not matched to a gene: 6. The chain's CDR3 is CASSFGQGTSSYEQYF. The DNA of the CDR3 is TGTGCCAGCAGCTTTGGACAGGGGACGAGCTCCTACGAGCAGTACTTC.

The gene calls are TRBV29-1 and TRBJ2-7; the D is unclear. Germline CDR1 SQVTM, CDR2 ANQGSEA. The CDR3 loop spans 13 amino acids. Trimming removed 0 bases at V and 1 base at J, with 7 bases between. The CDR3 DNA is TGCAGCGTTGAAGACTTCCCTTCCTACGAGCAGTACTTC. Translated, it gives CSVEDFPSYEQYF.

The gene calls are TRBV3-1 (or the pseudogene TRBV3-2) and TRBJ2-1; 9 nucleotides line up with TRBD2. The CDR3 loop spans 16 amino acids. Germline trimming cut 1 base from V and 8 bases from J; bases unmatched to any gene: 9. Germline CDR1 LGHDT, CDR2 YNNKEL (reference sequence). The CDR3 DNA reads TGTGCCAGCAGCCAAGGGGGGAGCGGGAGGAAGGATGAGCAGTTCTTC. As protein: CASSQGGSGRKDEQFF.

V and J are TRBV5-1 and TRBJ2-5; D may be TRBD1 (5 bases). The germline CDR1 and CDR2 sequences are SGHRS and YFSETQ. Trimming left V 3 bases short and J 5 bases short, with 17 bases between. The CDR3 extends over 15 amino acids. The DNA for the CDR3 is TGCGCCAGCAGCTCGGACATAATCCAACGGGAGACCCAGTACTTC. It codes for CASSSDIIQRETQYF.

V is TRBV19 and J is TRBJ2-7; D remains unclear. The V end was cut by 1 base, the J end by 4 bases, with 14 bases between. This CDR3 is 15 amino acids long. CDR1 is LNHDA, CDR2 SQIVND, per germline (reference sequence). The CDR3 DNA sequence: TGTGCCAGTAGTATAGGGCCTCAATCCGGGTACGAGCAGTACTTC. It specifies CASSIGPQSGYEQYF. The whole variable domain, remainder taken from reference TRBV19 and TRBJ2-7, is DGGITQSPKYLFRKEGQNVTLSCEQNLNHDAMYWYRQDPGQGLRLIYYSQIVNDFQKGDIAEGYSVSREKKESFPLTVTSAQKNPTAFYLCASSIGPQSGYEQYFGPGTRLTVT.

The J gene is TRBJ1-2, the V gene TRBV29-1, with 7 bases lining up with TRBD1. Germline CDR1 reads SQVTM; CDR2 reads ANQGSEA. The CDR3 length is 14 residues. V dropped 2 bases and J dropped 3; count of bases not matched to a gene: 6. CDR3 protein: CSVELTGLDYGYTF. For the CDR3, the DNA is TGCAGCGTTGAACTGACAGGGCTTGACTATGGCTACACCTTC.

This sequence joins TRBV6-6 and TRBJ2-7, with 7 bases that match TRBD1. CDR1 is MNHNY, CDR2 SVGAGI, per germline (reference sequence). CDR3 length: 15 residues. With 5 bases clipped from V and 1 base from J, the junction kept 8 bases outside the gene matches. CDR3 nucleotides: TGTGCCAGCAGTCCCCGGGACAGCGGATCCTACGAGCAGTACTTC. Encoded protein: CASSPRDSGSYEQYF.

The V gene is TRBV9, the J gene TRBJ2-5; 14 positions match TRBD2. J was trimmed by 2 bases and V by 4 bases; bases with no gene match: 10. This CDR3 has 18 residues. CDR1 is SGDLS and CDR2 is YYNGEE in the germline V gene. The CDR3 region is CASSTHLTSGGGQETQYF. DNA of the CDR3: TGTGCCAGCAGCACCCACCTGACTAGCGGGGGGGGACAAGAGACCCAGTACTTC.

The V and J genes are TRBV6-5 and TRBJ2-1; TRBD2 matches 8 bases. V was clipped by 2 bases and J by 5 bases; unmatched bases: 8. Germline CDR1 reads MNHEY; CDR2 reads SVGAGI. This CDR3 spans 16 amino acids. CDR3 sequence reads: CASSYKPGLGNNEQFF. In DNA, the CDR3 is TGTGCCAGCAGTTACAAACCGGGACTAGGTAACAATGAGCAGTTCTTC.

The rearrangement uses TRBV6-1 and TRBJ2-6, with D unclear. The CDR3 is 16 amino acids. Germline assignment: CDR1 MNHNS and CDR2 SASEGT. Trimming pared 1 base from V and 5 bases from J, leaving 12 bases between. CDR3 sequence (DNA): TGTGCCAGCAGTGAAGGCGCCGGGTTCTGGGCCAACGTCCTGACTTTC. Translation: CASSEGAGFWANVLTF.

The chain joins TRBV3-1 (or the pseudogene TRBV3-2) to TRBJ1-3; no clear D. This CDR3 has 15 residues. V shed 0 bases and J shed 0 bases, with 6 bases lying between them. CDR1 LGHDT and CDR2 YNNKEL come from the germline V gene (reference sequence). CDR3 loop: CASSQDRNSGNTIYF. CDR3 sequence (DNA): TGTGCCAGCAGCCAAGACAGAAACTCTGGAAACACCATATATTTT.

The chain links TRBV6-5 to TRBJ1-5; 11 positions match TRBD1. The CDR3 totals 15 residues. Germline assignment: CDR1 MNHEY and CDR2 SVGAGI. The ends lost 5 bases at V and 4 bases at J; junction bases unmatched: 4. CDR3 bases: TGTGCCAGCAGTCGGACAGGGGGCCGGAATCAGCCCCAGCATTTT. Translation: CASSRTGGRNQPQHF.

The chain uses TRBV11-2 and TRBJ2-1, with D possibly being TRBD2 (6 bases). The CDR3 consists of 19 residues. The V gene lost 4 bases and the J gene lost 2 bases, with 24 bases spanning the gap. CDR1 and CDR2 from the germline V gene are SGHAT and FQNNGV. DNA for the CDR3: TGTGCCAGCAGCTCCCGGGGAGGCGGGGCGTTAAGGACCTACAATGAGCAGTTCTTC. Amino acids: CASSSRGGGALRTYNEQFF.

The CDR3 nucleotides are TGTGCCGTCGAGACAGGGAGCGCAGCAGATACGCAGTATTTT. It specifies CAVETGSAADTQYF. The chain carries TRBV24-1 and TRBJ2-3, with 7 bases identical to TRBD1. Looked up from germline, CDR1 is KGHDR and CDR2 is SFDVKD. The CDR3 contains 14 residues. V gave up 12 bases and J gave up 4 bases; unmatched junction bases: 12.

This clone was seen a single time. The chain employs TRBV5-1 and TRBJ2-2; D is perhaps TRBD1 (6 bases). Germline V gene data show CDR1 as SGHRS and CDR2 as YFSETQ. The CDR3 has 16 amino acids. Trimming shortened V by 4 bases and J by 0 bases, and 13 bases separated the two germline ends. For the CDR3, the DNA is TGCGCCAGCAGCCCCCAACGGACAGCGAACACCGGGGAGCTGTTTTTT. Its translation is CASSPQRTANTGELFF.

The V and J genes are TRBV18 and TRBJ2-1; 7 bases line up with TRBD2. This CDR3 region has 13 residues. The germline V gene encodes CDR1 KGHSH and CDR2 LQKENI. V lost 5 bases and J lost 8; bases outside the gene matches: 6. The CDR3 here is CASSRTSGDEQFF. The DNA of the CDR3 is TGTGCCAGCTCAAGGACTAGTGGCGATGAGCAGTTCTTC.

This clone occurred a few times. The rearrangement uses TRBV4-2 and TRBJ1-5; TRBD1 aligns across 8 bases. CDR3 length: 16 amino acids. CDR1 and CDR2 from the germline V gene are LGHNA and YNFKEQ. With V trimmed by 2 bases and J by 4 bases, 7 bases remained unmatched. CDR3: CASSQSVQGANQPQHF. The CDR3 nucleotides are TGTGCCAGCAGCCAAAGTGTGCAGGGGGCTAATCAGCCCCAGCATTTT.

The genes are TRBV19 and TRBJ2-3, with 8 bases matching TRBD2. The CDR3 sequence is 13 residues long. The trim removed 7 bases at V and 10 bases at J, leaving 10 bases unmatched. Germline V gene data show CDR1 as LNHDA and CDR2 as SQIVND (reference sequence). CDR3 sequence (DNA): TGTGCCAGTACCTCCGGGACTAGTGTCGCGCAGTATTTT. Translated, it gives CASTSGTSVAQYF.

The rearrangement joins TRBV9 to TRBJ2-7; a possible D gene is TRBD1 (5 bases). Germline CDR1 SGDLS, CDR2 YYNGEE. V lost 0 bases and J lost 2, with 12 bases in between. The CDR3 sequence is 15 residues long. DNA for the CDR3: TGTGCCAGCAGCGTAGGTGGCAGGGCCCCCTACGAGCAGTACTTC. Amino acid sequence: CASSVGGRAPYEQYF. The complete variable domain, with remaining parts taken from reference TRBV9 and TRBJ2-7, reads DSGVTQTPKHLITATGQRVTLRCSPRSGDLSVYWYQQSLDQGLQFLIQYYNGEERAKGNILERFSAQQFPDLHSELNLSSLELGDSALYFCASSVGGRAPYEQYFGPGTRLTVT.

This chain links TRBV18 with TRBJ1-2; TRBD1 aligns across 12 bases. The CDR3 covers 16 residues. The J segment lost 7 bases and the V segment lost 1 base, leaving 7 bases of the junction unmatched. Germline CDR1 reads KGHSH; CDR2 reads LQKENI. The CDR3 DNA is TGTGCCAGCTCACCACAGATGGGACAGGGGGCCATTGGCTACACCTTC. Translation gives CASSPQMGQGAIGYTF.

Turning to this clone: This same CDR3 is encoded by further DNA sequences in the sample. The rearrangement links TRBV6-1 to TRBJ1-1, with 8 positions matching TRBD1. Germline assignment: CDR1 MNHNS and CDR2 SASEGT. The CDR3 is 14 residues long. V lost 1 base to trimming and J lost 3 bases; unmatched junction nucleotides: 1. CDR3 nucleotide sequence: TGTGCCAGCAGTGAAGACAGGGGGGACACTGAAGCTTTCTTT. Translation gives CASSEDRGDTEAFF.

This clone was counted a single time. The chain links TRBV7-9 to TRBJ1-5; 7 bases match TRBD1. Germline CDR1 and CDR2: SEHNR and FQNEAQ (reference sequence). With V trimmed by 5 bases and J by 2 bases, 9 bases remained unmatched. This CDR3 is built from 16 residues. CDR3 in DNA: TGTGCCAGCAGCGAGACAGGGACCGGGGGCAATCAGCCCCAGCATTTT. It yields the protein CASSETGTGGNQPQHF.

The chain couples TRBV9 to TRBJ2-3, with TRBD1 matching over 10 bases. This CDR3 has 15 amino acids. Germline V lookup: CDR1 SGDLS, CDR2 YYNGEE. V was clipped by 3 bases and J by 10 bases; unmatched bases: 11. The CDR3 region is CASSADPGQGRAQYF. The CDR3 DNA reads TGTGCCAGCAGCGCCGATCCGGGACAGGGGAGAGCGCAGTATTTT.

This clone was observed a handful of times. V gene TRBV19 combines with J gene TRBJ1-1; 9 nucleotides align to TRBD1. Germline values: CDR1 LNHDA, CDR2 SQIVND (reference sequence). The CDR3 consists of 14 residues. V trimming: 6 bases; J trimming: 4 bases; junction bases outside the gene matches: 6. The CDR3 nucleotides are TGTGCCAGTAGAATGGGACAGGGCGGCACTGAAGCTTTCTTT. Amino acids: CASRMGQGGTEAFF.

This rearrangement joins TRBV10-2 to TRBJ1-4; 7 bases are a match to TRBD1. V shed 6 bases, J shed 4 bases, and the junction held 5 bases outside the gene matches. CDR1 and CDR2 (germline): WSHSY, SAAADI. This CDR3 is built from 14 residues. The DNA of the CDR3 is TGCGCCAGCAGCAGGGACAGCCTTAATGAAAAACTGTTTTTT. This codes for CASSRDSLNEKLFF.

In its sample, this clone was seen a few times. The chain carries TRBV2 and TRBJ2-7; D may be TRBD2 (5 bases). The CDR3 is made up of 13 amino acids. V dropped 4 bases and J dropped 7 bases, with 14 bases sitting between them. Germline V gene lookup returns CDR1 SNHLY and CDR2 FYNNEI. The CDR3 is CASSAGVGREQYF. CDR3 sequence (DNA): TGTGCCAGCAGTGCCGGGGTCGGACGGGAGCAGTACTTC.

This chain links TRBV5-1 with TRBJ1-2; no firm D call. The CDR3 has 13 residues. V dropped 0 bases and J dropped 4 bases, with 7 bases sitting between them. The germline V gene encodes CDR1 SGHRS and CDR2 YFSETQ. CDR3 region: CASSLDHSYGYTF. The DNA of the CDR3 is TGCGCCAGCAGCTTGGACCACAGCTATGGCTACACCTTC.

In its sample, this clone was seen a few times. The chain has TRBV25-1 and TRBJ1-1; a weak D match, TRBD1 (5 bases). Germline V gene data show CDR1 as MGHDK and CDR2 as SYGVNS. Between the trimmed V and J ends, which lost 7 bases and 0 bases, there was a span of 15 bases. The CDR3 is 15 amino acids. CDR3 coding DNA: TGTGCCAGCAAGACCCGGGGGGGGATGAACACTGAAGCTTTCTTT. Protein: CASKTRGGMNTEAFF.

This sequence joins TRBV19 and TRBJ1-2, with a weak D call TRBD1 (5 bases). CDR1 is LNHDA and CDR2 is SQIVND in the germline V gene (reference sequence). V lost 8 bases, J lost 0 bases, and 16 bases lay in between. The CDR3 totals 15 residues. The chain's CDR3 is CASHDGGFANYGYTF. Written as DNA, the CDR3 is TGTGCCAGTCATGACGGGGGTTTCGCTAACTATGGCTACACCTTC. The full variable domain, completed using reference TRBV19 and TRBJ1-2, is DGGITQSPKYLFRKEGQNVTLSCEQNLNHDAMYWYRQDPGQGLRLIYYSQIVNDFQKGDIAEGYSVSREKKESFPLTVTSAQKNPTAFYLCASHDGGFANYGYTFGSGTRLTVV.